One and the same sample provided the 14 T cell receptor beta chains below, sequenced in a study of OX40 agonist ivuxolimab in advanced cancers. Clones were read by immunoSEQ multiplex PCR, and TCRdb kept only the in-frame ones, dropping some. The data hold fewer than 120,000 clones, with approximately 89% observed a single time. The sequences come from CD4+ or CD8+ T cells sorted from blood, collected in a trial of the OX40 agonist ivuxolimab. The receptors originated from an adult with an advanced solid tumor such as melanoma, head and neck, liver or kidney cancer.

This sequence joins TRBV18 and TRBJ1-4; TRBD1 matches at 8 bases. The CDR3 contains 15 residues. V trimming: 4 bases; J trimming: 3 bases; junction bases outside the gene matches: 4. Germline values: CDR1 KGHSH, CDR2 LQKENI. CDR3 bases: TGTGCCAGCTCACGCGACAGGGGCCCTAATGAAAAACTGTTTTTT. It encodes CASSRDRGPNEKLFF.

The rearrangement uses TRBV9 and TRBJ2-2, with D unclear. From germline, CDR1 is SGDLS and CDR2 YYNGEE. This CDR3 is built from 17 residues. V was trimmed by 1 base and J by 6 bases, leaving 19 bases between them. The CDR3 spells CASSVSPLVTRAGELFF. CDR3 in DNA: TGTGCCAGCAGCGTATCCCCTCTCGTGACTCGCGCCGGGGAGCTGTTTTTT.

The CDR3 loop reads CASTGSRASYNEQFF. The DNA for the CDR3 is TGTGCCAGCACCGGAAGCAGGGCCTCCTACAATGAGCAGTTCTTC. This chain links TRBV6-6 with TRBJ2-1; TRBD1 is a possible D gene (5 bases). Between the trimmed V and J ends, which lost 7 bases and 0 bases, there was a span of 13 bases. This CDR3 has 15 residues. CDR1 and CDR2 (germline): MNHNY, SVGAGI (reference sequence).

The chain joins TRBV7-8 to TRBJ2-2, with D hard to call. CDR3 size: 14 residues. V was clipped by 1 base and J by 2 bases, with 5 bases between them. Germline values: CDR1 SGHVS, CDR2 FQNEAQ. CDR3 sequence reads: CASSLGKNTGELFF. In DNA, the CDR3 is TGTGCCAGCAGCTTAGGGAAAAACACCGGGGAGCTGTTTTTT.

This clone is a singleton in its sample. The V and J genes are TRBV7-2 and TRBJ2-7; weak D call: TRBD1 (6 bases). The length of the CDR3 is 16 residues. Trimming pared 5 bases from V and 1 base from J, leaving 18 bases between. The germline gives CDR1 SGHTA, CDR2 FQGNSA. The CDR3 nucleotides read TGTGCCAGCAGCGATTATTTCAGGGGTGCATCCTACGAGCAGTACTTC. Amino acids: CASSDYFRGASYEQYF.

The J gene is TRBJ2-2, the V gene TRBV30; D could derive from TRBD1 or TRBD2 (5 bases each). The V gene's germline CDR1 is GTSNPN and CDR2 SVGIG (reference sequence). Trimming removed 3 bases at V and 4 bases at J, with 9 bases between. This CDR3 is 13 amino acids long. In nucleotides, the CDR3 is TGTGCCTGGAGCGCCGGGGCCACCGGGGAGCTGTTTTTT. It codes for CAWSAGATGELFF.

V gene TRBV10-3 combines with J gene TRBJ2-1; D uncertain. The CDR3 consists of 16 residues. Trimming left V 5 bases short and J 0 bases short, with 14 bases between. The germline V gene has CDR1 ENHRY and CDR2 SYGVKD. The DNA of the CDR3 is TGTGCCATCAGTACCTCAAGTGGGATCTCCTACAATGAGCAGTTCTTC. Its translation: CAISTSSGISYNEQFF.

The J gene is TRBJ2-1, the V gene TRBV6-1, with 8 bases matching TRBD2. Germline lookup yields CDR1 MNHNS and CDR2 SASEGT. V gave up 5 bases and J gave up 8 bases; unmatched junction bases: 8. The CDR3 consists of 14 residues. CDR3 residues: CASSRSGSFYEQFF. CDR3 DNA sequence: TGTGCCAGCAGTCGAAGCGGGAGTTTCTATGAGCAGTTCTTC.

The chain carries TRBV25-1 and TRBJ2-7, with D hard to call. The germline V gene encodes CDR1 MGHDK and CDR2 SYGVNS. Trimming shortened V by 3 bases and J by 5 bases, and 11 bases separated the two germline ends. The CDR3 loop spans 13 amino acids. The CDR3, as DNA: TGTGCCAGCAGTGATCGGGTAAGGCACGAGCAGTACTTC. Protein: CASSDRVRHEQYF.

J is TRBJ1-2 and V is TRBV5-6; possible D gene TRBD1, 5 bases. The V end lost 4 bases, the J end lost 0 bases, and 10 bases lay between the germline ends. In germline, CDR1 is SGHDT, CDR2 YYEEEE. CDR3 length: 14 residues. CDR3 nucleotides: TGTGCCAGCAGCCGACGGACAACTAACTATGGCTACACCTTC. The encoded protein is CASSRRTTNYGYTF.

The CDR3 DNA reads as TGTGCCAGTAGTATAGATGCAGGGTCCCAGCCCCAGCATTTT. The encoded protein is CASSIDAGSQPQHF. V and J are TRBV19 and TRBJ1-5, with D perhaps TRBD1 (5 bases). The CDR3 runs 14 residues. CDR1 and CDR2 from the germline V gene are LNHDA and SQIVND (reference sequence). Between the trimmed V and J ends, which lost 0 bases and 7 bases, there was a span of 10 bases. The complete variable domain, with remaining parts taken from reference TRBV19 and TRBJ1-5, reads DGGITQSPKYLFRKEGQNVTLSCEQNLNHDAMYWYRQDPGQGLRLIYYSQIVNDFQKGDIAEGYSVSREKKESFPLTVTSAQKNPTAFYLCASSIDAGSQPQHFGDGTRLSIL.

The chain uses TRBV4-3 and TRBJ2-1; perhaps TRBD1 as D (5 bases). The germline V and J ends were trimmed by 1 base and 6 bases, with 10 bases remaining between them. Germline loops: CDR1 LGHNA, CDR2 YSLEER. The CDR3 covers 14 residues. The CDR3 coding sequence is TGCGCCAGCAGCCAAGCCGCAGGGCCCAATGAGCAGTTCTTC. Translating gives CASSQAAGPNEQFF.

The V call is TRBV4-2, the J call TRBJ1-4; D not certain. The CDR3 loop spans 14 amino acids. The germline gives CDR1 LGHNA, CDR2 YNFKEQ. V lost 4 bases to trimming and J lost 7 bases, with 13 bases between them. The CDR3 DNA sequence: TGTGCCAGCAGCCCCGAGGGTGATGCTGAAAAACTGTTTTTT. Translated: CASSPEGDAEKLFF.

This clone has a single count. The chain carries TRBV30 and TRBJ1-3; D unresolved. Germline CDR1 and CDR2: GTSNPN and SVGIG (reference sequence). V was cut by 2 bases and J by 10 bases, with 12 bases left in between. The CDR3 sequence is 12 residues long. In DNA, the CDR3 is TGTGCCTGGAGTATTAACCCTGGGACCATATATTTT. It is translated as CAWSINPGTIYF. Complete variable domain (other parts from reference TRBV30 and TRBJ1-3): SQTIHQWPATLVQPVGSPLSLECTVEGTSNPNLYWYRQAAGRGLQLLFYSVGIGQISSEVPQNLSASRPQDRQFILSSKKLLLSDSGFYLCAWSINPGTIYFGEGSWLTVV.